This passage covers 21 T cell receptor beta chains from one sample sequenced in a study of blood T cell repertoires in COVID-19. Libraries were prepared by immunoSEQ multiplex PCR; TCRdb keeps only in-frame clonotypes and omits some of them. The sample carries approximately 71,000 clones, 82% recorded once. The sequenced sample was peripheral blood. The receptors here all came from a woman of 80 years or more with acute or convalescent COVID-19.

The chain combines TRBV23-1 with TRBJ1-2; 9 positions agree with TRBD1. TRBV23-1 is treated as an ORF (open reading frame) with a function not yet certain. The CDR3 consists of 24 residues. The J segment lost 2 bases and the V segment lost 3 bases, leaving 31 bases of the junction unmatched. The CDR3 DNA sequence: TGCGCCAGCAGTCATCGTCAGTTAGTTACAGGGGGCTTAGGCGCTCGGAAAAAAAACTATGGCTACACCTTC. It translates to CASSHRQLVTGGLGARKKNYGYTF.

The chain combines TRBV4-3 with TRBJ2-2; TRBD1 aligns across 7 bases. The CDR3 is 16 amino acids. Germline assignment: CDR1 LGHNA and CDR2 YSLEER. Losses at the gene ends were 3 bases for V and 4 bases for J; bases not matched to a gene: 8. The CDR3 loop is CASSQNPGQFTGELFF. The CDR3 nucleotides are TGCGCCAGCAGCCAGAATCCGGGACAGTTCACCGGGGAGCTGTTTTTT.

This chain joins TRBV11-3 and TRBJ2-2; 9 bases align to TRBD1. CDR1 and CDR2 (germline): SGHNT, YENEEA. The CDR3 contains 15 residues. J was trimmed by 1 base and V by 5 bases; bases with no gene match: 2. The CDR3 spells CASSPGQGNTGELFF. In nucleotides, the CDR3 is TGTGCCAGCAGCCCGGGACAGGGGAACACCGGGGAGCTGTTTTTT.

This chain joins TRBV4-3 and TRBJ2-3, with 7 bases matching TRBD2. In germline, CDR1 is LGHNA, CDR2 YSLEER. This CDR3 comprises 16 residues. V lost 4 bases to trimming and J lost 0 bases; unmatched junction nucleotides: 7. CDR3 DNA sequence: TGCGCCAGCAGCCCAGCGGGGCTGGCTAGCACAGATACGCAGTATTTT. As protein: CASSPAGLASTDTQYF.

The chain couples TRBV24-1 to TRBJ2-1; TRBD2 aligns across 9 bases. J lost 4 bases, V lost 3 bases, and 12 bases had no gene match. CDR1 is KGHDR, CDR2 SFDVKD, per germline. The CDR3 sequence is 18 residues long. Here the CDR3 reads CATSDAGTSMYGYNEQFF. The CDR3 DNA follows: TGTGCCACCAGTGATGCCGGGACTAGCATGTATGGGTACAATGAGCAGTTCTTC.

The chain has TRBV13 and TRBJ2-5, with D perhaps TRBD1 (6 bases). Looked up from germline, CDR1 is PRHDT and CDR2 is FYEKMQ (reference sequence). The CDR3 extends over 17 amino acids. Trimming removed 1 base from V and 1 base from J, with 16 bases in between. For the CDR3, the DNA is TGTGCCAGCAGCTTAGTAAGGGGGTCCCCAACCCAAGAGACCCAGTACTTC. It codes for CASSLVRGSPTQETQYF.

This clone was seen just once. The chain is built from TRBV19 and TRBJ2-3; TRBD2 might be the D (6 bases). Germline CDR1 and CDR2: LNHDA and SQIVND (reference sequence). This CDR3 comprises 18 residues. V lost 5 bases and J 2 bases, leaving 23 bases between the germline ends. The CDR3 loop is CASSLGGGALLLTDTQYF. CDR3 in DNA: TGTGCCAGTAGTTTGGGGGGAGGCGCCCTCCTTCTCACAGATACGCAGTATTTT.

The chain joins TRBV6-5 to TRBJ2-7; a possible D gene is TRBD2 (5 bases). The CDR3 runs to 15 residues. Germline CDR1 and CDR2: MNHEY and SVGAGI. The V end lost 2 bases, the J end lost 0 bases, and 11 bases lay between the germline ends. The CDR3 region is CASSYRVGSSYEQYF. In nucleotides, the CDR3 is TGTGCCAGCAGTTACAGGGTAGGGAGCTCCTACGAGCAGTACTTC.

The rearrangement joins TRBV4-1 to TRBJ1-2; a possible D gene is TRBD1 (6 bases). The germline V and J ends were trimmed by 6 bases and 9 bases, with 20 bases remaining between them. The CDR3 extends over 14 amino acids. Germline CDR1 MGHRA, CDR2 YSYEKL. In DNA form, the CDR3 reads TGCGCCAGCAGTCACACAGGGCGCGAACTAAGCTACACCTTC. This encodes CASSHTGRELSYTF.

The chain links TRBV2 to TRBJ2-1, with D possibly matching TRBD1 (5 bases). This CDR3 has 13 residues. Between the trimmed V and J ends, which lost 8 bases and 3 bases, there was a span of 11 bases. CDR1 and CDR2 from the germline V gene are SNHLY and FYNNEI. The DNA of the CDR3 is TGTGCCAGCGGAGACAGTTACTACAATGAGCAGTTCTTC. It translates to CASGDSYYNEQFF.

The chain is built from TRBV3-1 (or the pseudogene TRBV3-2) and TRBJ1-1; D gene unclear. The CDR3 runs to 12 residues. The V gene lost 2 bases and the J gene lost 8 bases, with 9 bases spanning the gap. The V gene's germline CDR1 is LGHDT and CDR2 YNNKEL (reference sequence). The CDR3 spells CASSQRGREAFF. CDR3 nucleotide sequence: TGTGCCAGCAGCCAAAGAGGTCGGGAAGCTTTCTTT.

This rearrangement joins TRBV3-1 (or the pseudogene TRBV3-2) to TRBJ1-2; D gene ambiguous. Trimming cost V 3 bases and J 13 bases, with 9 bases left between them. This CDR3 spans 10 amino acids. Germline V gene data show CDR1 as LGHDT and CDR2 as YNNKEL (reference sequence). Here the CDR3 reads CASSHLGLTF. CDR3 nucleotides: TGTGCCAGCAGCCATCTTGGACTCACCTTC.

The chain is built from TRBV3-1 (or the pseudogene TRBV3-2) and TRBJ1-2; D unclear. Germline V gene lookup returns CDR1 LGHDT and CDR2 YNNKEL (reference sequence). The CDR3 runs to 13 residues. With 8 bases removed from V and 1 base from J, the gap between germline ends came to 11 bases. This chain's CDR3 is CASSPTRNYGYTF. CDR3 nucleotides: TGTGCCAGCTCCCCTACCCGTAACTATGGCTACACCTTC.

This chain links TRBV19 with TRBJ1-1; 9 nucleotides align to TRBD1. The germline V gene has CDR1 LNHDA and CDR2 SQIVND (reference sequence). J lost 7 bases, V lost 7 bases, and 19 bases had no gene match. The CDR3 contains 17 residues. The CDR3 bases are TGTGCCAGTATATGGCGAGGGGACAGGGTAGGGAGAAGTGAAGCTTTCTTT. The encoded protein is CASIWRGDRVGRSEAFF. The entire variable domain, with the rest obtained from reference TRBV19 and TRBJ1-1, is as follows: DGGITQSPKYLFRKEGQNVTLSCEQNLNHDAMYWYRQDPGQGLRLIYYSQIVNDFQKGDIAEGYSVSREKKESFPLTVTSAQKNPTAFYLCASIWRGDRVGRSEAFFGQGTRLTVV.

This clone was recorded a few times. This rearrangement joins TRBV7-9 to TRBJ1-5; D uncertain. Trimming shortened V by 1 base and J by 7 bases, and 8 bases separated the two germline ends. The germline V gene encodes CDR1 SEHNR and CDR2 FQNEAQ (reference sequence). The CDR3 has 13 amino acids. The CDR3 nucleotides read TGTGCCAGCAGCTTAGACTCGTGGCAGCCCCAGCATTTT. This codes for CASSLDSWQPQHF.

V is TRBV27 and J is TRBJ2-7; 11 bases align to TRBD2. From germline, CDR1 is MNHEY and CDR2 SMNVEV (reference sequence). The V gene end was trimmed by 4 bases and the J gene end by 3 bases; junction bases not matched to a gene: 8. The CDR3 contains 16 residues. Written as DNA, the CDR3 is TGTGCCAGCAGTTCGGGACTAGCGGACATTAACTACGAGCAGTACTTC. Protein sequence: CASSSGLADINYEQYF.

This chain joins TRBV9 and TRBJ2-5, with 13 nucleotides matching TRBD2. V lost 0 bases, J lost 3 bases, and 14 bases stayed unmatched. Germline CDR1 SGDLS, CDR2 YYNGEE. The CDR3 is 20 residues long. The CDR3: CASSVGTWTSGRMAKETQYF. CDR3 DNA: TGTGCCAGCAGCGTAGGCACATGGACTAGCGGGAGAATGGCAAAAGAGACCCAGTACTTC.

J is TRBJ2-7 and V is TRBV3-1 (or the pseudogene TRBV3-2); the D gene is possibly TRBD2 (6 bases). Trimming removed 1 base at V and 2 bases at J, with 12 bases between. The CDR3 consists of 15 residues. The germline V gene has CDR1 LGHDT and CDR2 YNNKEL (reference sequence). CDR3 bases: TGTGCCAGCAGCCAAGGGGGGACTTATACCTACGAGCAGTACTTC. Its protein is CASSQGGTYTYEQYF.

J is TRBJ2-7 and V is TRBV28, with 9 bases fitting TRBD1. V was clipped by 6 bases and J by 8 bases; unmatched bases: 14. Germline V CDR1 and CDR2: MDHEN, SYDVKM. This CDR3 region has 15 residues. This CDR3 is CASSRPGQGVFKQYF. CDR3 nucleotide sequence: TGTGCCAGCAGCCGACCGGGACAGGGTGTCTTCAAGCAGTACTTC.

This chain uses TRBV3-1 (or the pseudogene TRBV3-2) with TRBJ2-2; 13 bases map to TRBD2. Germline-derived CDR1 and CDR2 are LGHDT and YNNKEL (reference sequence). The CDR3 is made up of 17 amino acids. V shed 5 bases and J 7 bases; nucleotides not matched to a gene: 10. CDR3 sequence: CASSFRTSGSGSGELFF. The CDR3 nucleotides read TGTGCCAGCAGCTTCCGGACTAGCGGGAGTGGTAGCGGGGAGCTGTTTTTT.

The rearrangement links TRBV5-8 to TRBJ2-2; 13 bases align to TRBD2. Germline V gene data show CDR1 as SGHTS and CDR2 as YDEGEE. V trimming: 2 bases; J trimming: 5 bases; junction bases outside the gene matches: 3. The CDR3 covers 16 residues. The CDR3 here is CASSFGLAGETGELFF. For the CDR3, the DNA is TGTGCCAGCAGCTTTGGACTAGCGGGAGAAACCGGGGAGCTGTTTTTT.